Each of the 17 T cell receptor beta chains below was sequenced from the same sample in a study of PD-L1 blockade in urothelial cancer. The method was immunoSEQ multiplex PCR; TCRdb's version includes in-frame clones alone and lacks a portion of them. Here the sample spans around 80,000 clones, around 90% being singletons. The sequencing used PBMCs, collected around atezolizumab (anti-PD-L1) treatment. These TCRs come from a woman between 65 and 79 years old with urothelial cancer.

V gene TRBV11-1 combines with J gene TRBJ2-5; 12 nucleotides line up with TRBD1. The V gene's germline CDR1 is SGHAT and CDR2 FQDESV (reference sequence). This CDR3 has 15 residues. The trim removed 5 bases at V and 6 bases at J, leaving 7 bases unmatched. In DNA form, the CDR3 reads TGTGCCAGCAGCCCCTCCGGGACAGGGGGCCAGACCCAGTACTTC. Its translation: CASSPSGTGGQTQYF.

This chain connects TRBV30 to TRBJ2-2, with D maybe TRBD2 (7 bases). The CDR3 contains 15 residues. CDR1 and CDR2 from the germline V gene are GTSNPN and SVGIG (reference sequence). V was shortened by 8 bases and J by 4 bases, with 20 bases between the two germline ends. The DNA of the CDR3 is TGTGCCCAGGGGAGCGGGACGGGGAGCACCGGGGAGCTGTTTTTT. It translates to CAQGSGTGSTGELFF.

The chain couples TRBV18 to TRBJ2-7, with 7 bases that match TRBD2. CDR3 size: 14 residues. Germline CDR1 and CDR2: KGHSH and LQKENI. Losses at the gene ends were 2 bases for V and 5 bases for J; bases not matched to a gene: 6. The DNA for the CDR3 is TGTGCCAGCTCACCAGTCCAGGGAGGGAACGAGCAGTACTTC. This encodes CASSPVQGGNEQYF.

V usage is TRBV19 and J usage is TRBJ2-5, with 12 positions matching TRBD2. This CDR3 comprises 15 residues. Trimming took 7 bases from V and 5 from J; bases not matched to a gene: 8. CDR1 and CDR2 (germline): LNHDA, SQIVND (reference sequence). CDR3: CASTQTSGGMETQYF. In DNA form, the CDR3 reads TGTGCCAGTACTCAGACTAGCGGGGGAATGGAGACCCAGTACTTC.

The genes are TRBV1 and TRBJ2-3; the D call of TRBD2 is as the table states it, not checked on the DNA. TRBV1 is a known pseudogene. The CDR3 spans 9 residues. The CDR3 sequence is CTSSQARYF. The CDR3 coding sequence is TGCACCAGCAGCCAAGCTCGGTATTTT.

The CDR3 sequence: CASSLFGREASETQYF. The CDR3 DNA follows: TGCGCCAGCAGCTTATTTGGCAGGGAGGCGTCAGAGACCCAGTACTTC. This chain uses TRBV5-1 with TRBJ2-5; D perhaps matches TRBD2 (6 bases). The CDR3 contains 16 residues. CDR1 and CDR2 (germline): SGHRS, YFSETQ. V was pared by 2 bases and J by 4 bases, with 18 bases between.

The chain employs TRBV4-2 and TRBJ1-2; no clear D. Per the germline V gene, CDR1 is LGHNA and CDR2 is YNFKEQ. The CDR3 covers 15 residues. Trimming removed 0 bases from V and 2 bases from J, with 10 bases in between. The CDR3 spells CASSQDAGRNYGYTF. The CDR3 DNA reads TGTGCCAGCAGCCAAGATGCTGGCAGGAACTATGGCTACACCTTC.

The chain uses TRBV2 and TRBJ1-5, with TRBD1 as a possible D gene (6 bases). CDR3 length: 16 residues. CDR1 SNHLY and CDR2 FYNNEI come from the germline V gene. Trimming removed 4 bases at V and 1 base at J, with 14 bases between. In nucleotides, the CDR3 is TGTGCCAGCAGTGTAGGGGGGGGTCCCAGCAATCAGCCCCAGCATTTT. This encodes CASSVGGGPSNQPQHF.

V gene TRBV19 combines with J gene TRBJ2-6, with 7 bases that match TRBD1. Germline V CDR1 and CDR2: LNHDA, SQIVND (reference sequence). The CDR3 spans 15 residues. Trimming removed 5 bases from V and 3 bases from J; junction bases left unmatched: 4. The chain's CDR3 is CASSYRGSGANVLTF. The CDR3 DNA sequence: TGTGCCAGTAGTTACAGGGGTAGTGGGGCCAACGTCCTGACTTTC.

V gene TRBV5-1 combines with J gene TRBJ2-7, with 10 bases matching TRBD1. The ends lost 3 bases at V and 3 bases at J; junction bases unmatched: 0. CDR3 length: 13 amino acids. CDR1 and CDR2 (germline): SGHRS, YFSETQ. Written as DNA, the CDR3 is TGCGCCAGCAGCTGGGACAGGGGCTACGAGCAGTACTTC. This gives the protein CASSWDRGYEQYF.

The chain joins TRBV30 to TRBJ1-2; D may be TRBD1 (5 bases). The germline CDR1 and CDR2 sequences are GTSNPN and SVGIG (reference sequence). The V end lost 0 bases, the J end lost 0 bases, and 20 bases lay between the germline ends. This CDR3 comprises 18 residues. The CDR3 loop reads CAWSVLIADPRANYGYTF. The CDR3 region has the DNA TGTGCCTGGAGTGTACTCATTGCCGATCCCAGGGCTAACTATGGCTACACCTTC.

Only a few counts were recorded for this clone. The gene calls are TRBV28 and TRBJ2-2; 10 bases line up with TRBD2. V shed 6 bases and J 4 bases; nucleotides not matched to a gene: 8. The CDR3 spans 16 residues. The germline gives CDR1 MDHEN, CDR2 SYDVKM. This CDR3 is CASSRGTSAGTGELFF. The CDR3 DNA reads as TGTGCCAGCAGCCGAGGGACTAGCGCGGGCACCGGGGAGCTGTTTTTT.

This chain uses TRBV19 with TRBJ1-1, with unresolved D. Germline V CDR1 and CDR2: LNHDA, SQIVND (reference sequence). CDR3 length: 11 amino acids. The V and J ends lost 7 bases and 2 bases respectively, with 5 bases between them. For the CDR3, the DNA is TGTGCCAGTACTTTAAACACTGAAGCTTTCTTT. This translates into CASTLNTEAFF.

The chain uses TRBV7-3 and TRBJ2-7, with a possible D match to TRBD1 (5 bases). CDR1 is SGHTA and CDR2 is FQGTGA in the germline V gene. The ends were cut back, 6 bases at V and 7 bases at J, with 25 bases in the middle. CDR3 length: 16 amino acids. CDR3 sequence: CASSPSGQGIFGEQYF. The CDR3 nucleotides are TGTGCCAGCAGTCCATCAGGTCAGGGAATTTTTGGGGAGCAGTACTTC.

The chain employs TRBV6-6 and TRBJ1-1; perhaps TRBD1 as D (5 bases). With 0 bases removed from V and 11 bases from J, the gap between germline ends came to 7 bases. The length of the CDR3 is 11 residues. Germline lookup yields CDR1 MNHNY and CDR2 SVGAGI (reference sequence). The CDR3 coding sequence is TGTGCCAGCAGTTACTCGACAGATGCTTTCTTT. Translated, it gives CASSYSTDAFF.

The rearrangement links TRBV6-1 to TRBJ2-1; D call uncertain. The CDR3 covers 15 residues. Germline V lookup: CDR1 MNHNS, CDR2 SASEGT. Deletions cut 5 bases from V and 1 base from J, with 12 bases between. CDR3 loop: CASSLSRSSYNEQFF. The CDR3, as DNA: TGTGCCAGCAGTTTATCTCGGAGTTCCTACAATGAGCAGTTCTTC.

This chain uses TRBV7-6 with TRBJ2-7; weak D call: TRBD1 (5 bases). From germline, CDR1 is SGHVS and CDR2 FNYEAQ. The CDR3 is 13 amino acids. Trimming removed 6 bases from V and 6 bases from J, with 15 bases in between. CDR3 coding DNA: TGTGCCAGCAGACCGACCGCTGGGGCCGAGCAGTACTTC. Translation: CASRPTAGAEQYF.